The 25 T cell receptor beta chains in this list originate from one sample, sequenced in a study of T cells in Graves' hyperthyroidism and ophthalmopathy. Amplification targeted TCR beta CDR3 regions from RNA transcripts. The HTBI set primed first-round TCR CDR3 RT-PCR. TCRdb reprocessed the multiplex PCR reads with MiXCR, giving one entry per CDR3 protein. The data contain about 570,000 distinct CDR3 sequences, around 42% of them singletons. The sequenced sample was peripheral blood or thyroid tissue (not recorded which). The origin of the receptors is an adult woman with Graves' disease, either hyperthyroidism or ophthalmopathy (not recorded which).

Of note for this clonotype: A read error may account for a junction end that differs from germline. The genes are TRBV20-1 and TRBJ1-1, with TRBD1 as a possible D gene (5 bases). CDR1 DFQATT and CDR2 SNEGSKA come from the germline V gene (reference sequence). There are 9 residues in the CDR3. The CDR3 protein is CSARVAGTF. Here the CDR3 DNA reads TGCAGTGCTAGAGTGGCAGGGACTTTT.

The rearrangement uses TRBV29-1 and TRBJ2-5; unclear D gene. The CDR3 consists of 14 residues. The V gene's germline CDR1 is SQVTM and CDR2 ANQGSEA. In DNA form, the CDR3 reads TGCAGTGCTATTCCCCGTGTGTTCCAAGAGACCCAGTACTTC. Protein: CSAIPRVFQETQYF.

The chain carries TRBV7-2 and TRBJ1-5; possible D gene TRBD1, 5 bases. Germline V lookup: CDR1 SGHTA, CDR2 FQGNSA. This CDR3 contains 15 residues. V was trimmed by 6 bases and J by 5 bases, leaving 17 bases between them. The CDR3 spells CASSVPGGDYQPQHF. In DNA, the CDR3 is TGTGCCAGCAGTGTACCCGGAGGGGACTATCAGCCCCAGCATTTT. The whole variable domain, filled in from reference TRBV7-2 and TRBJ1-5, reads GAGVSQSPSNKVTEKGKDVELRCDPISGHTALYWYRQSLGQGLEFLIYFQGNSAPDKSGLPSDRFSAERTGGSVSTLTIQRTQQEDSAVYLCASSVPGGDYQPQHFGDGTRLSIL.

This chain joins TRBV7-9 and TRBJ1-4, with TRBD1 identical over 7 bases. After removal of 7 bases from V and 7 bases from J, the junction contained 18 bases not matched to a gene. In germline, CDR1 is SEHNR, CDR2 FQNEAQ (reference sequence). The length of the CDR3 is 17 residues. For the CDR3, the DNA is TGTGCCAGCAAAGACAGGGAAACAGGGTATAGAGGTGAAAAACTGTTTTTT. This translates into CASKDRETGYRGEKLFF.

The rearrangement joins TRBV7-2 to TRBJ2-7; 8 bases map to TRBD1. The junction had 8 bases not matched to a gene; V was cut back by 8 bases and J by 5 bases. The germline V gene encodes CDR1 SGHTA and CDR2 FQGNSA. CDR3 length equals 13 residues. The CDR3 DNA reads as TGTGCCAGCGGGCAGGGGGCAGGAAACGAGCAGTACTTC. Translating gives CASGQGAGNEQYF.

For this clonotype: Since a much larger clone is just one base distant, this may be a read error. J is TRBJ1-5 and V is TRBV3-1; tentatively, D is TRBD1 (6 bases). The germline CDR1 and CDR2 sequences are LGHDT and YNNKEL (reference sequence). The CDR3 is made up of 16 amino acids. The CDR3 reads CASGQPDRYSNQPQHF. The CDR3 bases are TGTGCCAGCGGCCAACCCGACAGGTATAGCAATCAGCCCCAGCATTTT. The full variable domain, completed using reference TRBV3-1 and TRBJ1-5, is DTAVSQTPKYLVTQMGNDKSIKCEQNLGHDTMYWYKQDSKKFLKIMFSYNNKELIINETVPNRFSPKSPDKAHLNLHINSLELGDSAVYFCASGQPDRYSNQPQHFGDGTRLSIL.

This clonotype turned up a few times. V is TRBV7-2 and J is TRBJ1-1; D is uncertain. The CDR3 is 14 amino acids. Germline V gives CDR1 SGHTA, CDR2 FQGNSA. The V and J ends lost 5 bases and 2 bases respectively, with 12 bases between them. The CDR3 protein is CASSRDPGNTEAFF. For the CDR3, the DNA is TGTGCCAGCAGCCGCGACCCGGGCAACACTGAAGCTTTCTTT.

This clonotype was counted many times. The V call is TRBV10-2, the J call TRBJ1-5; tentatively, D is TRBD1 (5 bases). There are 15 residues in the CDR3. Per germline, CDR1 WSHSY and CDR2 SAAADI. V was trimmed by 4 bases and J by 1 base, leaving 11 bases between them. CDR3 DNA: TGCGCCAGCAGTGGGGCAGACAGAAGCAATCAGCCCCAGCATTTT. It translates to CASSGADRSNQPQHF.

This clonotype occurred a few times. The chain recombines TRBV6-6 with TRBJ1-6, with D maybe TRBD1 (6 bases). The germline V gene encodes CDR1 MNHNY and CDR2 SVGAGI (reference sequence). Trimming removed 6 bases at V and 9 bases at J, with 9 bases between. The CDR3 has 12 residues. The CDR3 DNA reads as TGTGCCAGCAGGAGCAGGGGTTCACCCCTCCACTTT. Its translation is CASRSRGSPLHF.

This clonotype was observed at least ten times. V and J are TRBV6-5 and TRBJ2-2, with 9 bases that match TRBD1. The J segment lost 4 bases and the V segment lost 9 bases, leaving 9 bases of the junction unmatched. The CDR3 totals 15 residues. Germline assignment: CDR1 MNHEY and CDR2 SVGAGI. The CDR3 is CASNRGLPVTGELFF. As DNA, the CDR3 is TGTGCCAGTAACAGGGGGCTCCCTGTCACCGGGGAGCTGTTTTTT.

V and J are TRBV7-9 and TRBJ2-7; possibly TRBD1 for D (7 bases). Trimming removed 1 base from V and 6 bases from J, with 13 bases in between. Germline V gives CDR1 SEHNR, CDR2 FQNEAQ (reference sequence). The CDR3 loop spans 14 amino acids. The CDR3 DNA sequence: TGTGCCAGCAGCTTAGATCAGGGGGACTGCGAGCAGTACTTC. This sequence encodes CASSLDQGDCEQYF.

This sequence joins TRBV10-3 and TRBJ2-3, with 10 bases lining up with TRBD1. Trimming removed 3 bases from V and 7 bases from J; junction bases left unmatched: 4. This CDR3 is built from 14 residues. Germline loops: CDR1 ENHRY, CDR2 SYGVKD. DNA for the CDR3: TGTGCCATCAGTGATAGGACAGGGGGAAATACGCAGTATTTT. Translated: CAISDRTGGNTQYF.

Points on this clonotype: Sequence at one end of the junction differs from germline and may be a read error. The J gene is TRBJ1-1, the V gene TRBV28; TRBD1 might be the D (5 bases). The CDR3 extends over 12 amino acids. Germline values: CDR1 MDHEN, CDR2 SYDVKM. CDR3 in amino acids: CATNTAGTEALF. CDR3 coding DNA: TGTGCCACCAACACCGCAGGGACTGAAGCTCTCTTT.

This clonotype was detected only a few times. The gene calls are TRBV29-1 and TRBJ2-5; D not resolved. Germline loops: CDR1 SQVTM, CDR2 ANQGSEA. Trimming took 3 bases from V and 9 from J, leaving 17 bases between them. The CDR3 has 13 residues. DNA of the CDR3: TGCAGCGTTGATTTGGGCCCGAGGTGGGCCCAGTACTTC. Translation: CSVDLGPRWAQYF.

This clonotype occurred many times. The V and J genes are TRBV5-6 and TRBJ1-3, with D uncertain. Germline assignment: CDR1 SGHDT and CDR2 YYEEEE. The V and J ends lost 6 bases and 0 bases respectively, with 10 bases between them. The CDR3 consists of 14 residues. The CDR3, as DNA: TGTGCCAGCAATCGATACCGCTCTGGAAACACCATATATTTT. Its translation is CASNRYRSGNTIYF.

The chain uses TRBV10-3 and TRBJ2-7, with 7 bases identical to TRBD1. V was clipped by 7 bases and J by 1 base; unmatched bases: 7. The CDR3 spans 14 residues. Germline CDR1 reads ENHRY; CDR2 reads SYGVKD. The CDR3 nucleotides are TGTGCCATCAAGGAGACAGGGCTTTCCTACGAGCAGTACTTC. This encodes CAIKETGLSYEQYF.

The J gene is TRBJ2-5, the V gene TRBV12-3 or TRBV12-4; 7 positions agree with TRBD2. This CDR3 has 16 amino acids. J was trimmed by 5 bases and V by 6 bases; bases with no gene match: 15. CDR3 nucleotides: TGTGCCAGCAGCCCGTTTAGCGGGCAGGGCTTGGAGACCCAGTACTTC. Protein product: CASSPFSGQGLETQYF.

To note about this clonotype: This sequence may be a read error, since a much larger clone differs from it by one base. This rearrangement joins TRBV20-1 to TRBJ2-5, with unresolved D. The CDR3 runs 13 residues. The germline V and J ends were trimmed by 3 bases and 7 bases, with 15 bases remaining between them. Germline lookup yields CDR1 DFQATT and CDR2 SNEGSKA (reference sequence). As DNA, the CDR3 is TGCAGTGCTAGCGATCGGATAGTATGGACCCAGTACTTC. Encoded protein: CSASDRIVWTQYF.

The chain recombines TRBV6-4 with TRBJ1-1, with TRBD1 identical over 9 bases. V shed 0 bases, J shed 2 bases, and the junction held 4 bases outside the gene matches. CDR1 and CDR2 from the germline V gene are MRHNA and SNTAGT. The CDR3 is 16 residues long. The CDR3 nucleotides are TGTGCCAGCAGTGACTCGACGGGACAGGGAAACACTGAAGCTTTCTTT. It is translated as CASSDSTGQGNTEAFF.

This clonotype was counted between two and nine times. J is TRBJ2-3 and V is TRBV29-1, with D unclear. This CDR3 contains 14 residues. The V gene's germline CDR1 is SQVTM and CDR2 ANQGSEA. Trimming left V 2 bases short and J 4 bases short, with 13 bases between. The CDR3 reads CSVEKWARSDTQYF. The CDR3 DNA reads TGCAGCGTTGAAAAGTGGGCTAGATCAGATACGCAGTATTTT.

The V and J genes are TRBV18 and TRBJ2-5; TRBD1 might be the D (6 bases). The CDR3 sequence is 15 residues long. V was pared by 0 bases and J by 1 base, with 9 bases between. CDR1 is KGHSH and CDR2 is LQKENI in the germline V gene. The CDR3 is CASSPPGAAQETQYF. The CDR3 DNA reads TGTGCCAGCTCACCACCGGGGGCCGCCCAAGAGACCCAGTACTTC.

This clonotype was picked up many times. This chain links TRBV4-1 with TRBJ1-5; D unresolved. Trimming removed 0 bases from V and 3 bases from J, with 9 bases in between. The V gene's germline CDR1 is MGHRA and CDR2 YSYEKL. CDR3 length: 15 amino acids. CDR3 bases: TGCGCCAGCAGCCAAGATGGCACAGTCAATCAGCCCCAGCATTTT. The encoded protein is CASSQDGTVNQPQHF.

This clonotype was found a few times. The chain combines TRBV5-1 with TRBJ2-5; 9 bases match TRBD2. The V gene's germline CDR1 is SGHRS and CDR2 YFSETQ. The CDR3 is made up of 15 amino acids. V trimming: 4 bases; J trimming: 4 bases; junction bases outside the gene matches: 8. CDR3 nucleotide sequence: TGCGCCAGCAGCATGGGAGCGGGAGGCGCAGAGACCCAGTACTTC. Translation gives CASSMGAGGAETQYF.

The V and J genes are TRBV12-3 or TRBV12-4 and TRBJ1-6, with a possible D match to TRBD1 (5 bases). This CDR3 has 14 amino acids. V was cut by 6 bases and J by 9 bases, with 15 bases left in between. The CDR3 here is CASRRPGPSSPLHF. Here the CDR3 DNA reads TGTGCCAGCAGACGACCGGGACCCAGTTCACCCCTCCACTTT.

CDR3 nucleotide sequence: TGTGCCAGCAGCTTAACGGGATCGTCTAATGAAAAACTGTTTTTT. It translates to CASSLTGSSNEKLFF. The chain has TRBV7-3 and TRBJ1-4; D is ambiguous. The CDR3 loop spans 15 amino acids. The germline V gene has CDR1 SGHTA and CDR2 FQGTGA. With 0 bases removed from V and 3 bases from J, the gap between germline ends came to 8 bases.